One and the same sample provided the 3 T cell receptor beta chains below, sequenced in a study of cytomegalovirus exposure and HLA in healthy donors (dated by TCRdb to 2015 to 2018). Libraries were constructed by the immunoSEQ multiplex PCR assay. TCRdb retrieved this table from immuneACCESS and kept in-frame rearrangements only. Not all clones are present; in checked studies, unresolved V genes account for under half, and no reason is known for the remainder. The sample profile shows approximately 99,000 clones; approximately 96% of them were found once. The ten largest clones capture 0.67% of the sample. Sequenced sample: PBMCs. Receptors originate from a young woman in good health and CMV-seronegative.

This chain connects TRBV2 to TRBJ1-2, with TRBD1 identical over 8 bases. V lost 6 bases and J lost 6; bases outside the gene matches: 3. The CDR3 runs to 12 residues. From germline, CDR1 is SNHLY and CDR2 FYNNEI. CDR3 sequence: CASRQGVNGYTF. The CDR3 nucleotides read TGTGCCAGCAGACAGGGGGTGAATGGCTACACCTTC.

The chain recombines TRBV13 with TRBJ1-4; no clear D gene. From germline, CDR1 is PRHDT and CDR2 FYEKMQ (reference sequence). V lost 0 bases and J lost 6, with 14 bases in between. This CDR3 is built from 16 residues. This CDR3 reads CASSLGQHSDDEKLFF. The CDR3 region has the DNA TGTGCCAGCAGCTTAGGACAGCATTCCGATGATGAAAAACTGTTTTTT.

This chain uses TRBV2 with TRBJ2-2; 9 bases fit TRBD2. Germline V gives CDR1 SNHLY, CDR2 FYNNEI. Germline trimming cut 6 bases from V and 1 base from J; bases unmatched to any gene: 9. The CDR3 covers 17 residues. CDR3 sequence: CASSFDSGGLNTGELFF. The CDR3 DNA is TGTGCCAGCAGCTTTGATAGCGGGGGCCTGAACACCGGGGAGCTGTTTTTT.